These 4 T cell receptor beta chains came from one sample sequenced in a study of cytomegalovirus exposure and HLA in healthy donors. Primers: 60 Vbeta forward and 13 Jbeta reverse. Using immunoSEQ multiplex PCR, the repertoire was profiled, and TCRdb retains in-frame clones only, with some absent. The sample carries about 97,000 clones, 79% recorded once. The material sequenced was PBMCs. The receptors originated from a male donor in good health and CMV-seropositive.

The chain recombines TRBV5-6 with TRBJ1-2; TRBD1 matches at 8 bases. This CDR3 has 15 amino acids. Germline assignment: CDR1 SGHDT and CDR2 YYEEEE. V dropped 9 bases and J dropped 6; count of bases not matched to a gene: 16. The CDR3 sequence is CATPSTWDRINGYTF. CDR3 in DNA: TGTGCCACCCCCTCCACCTGGGACAGGATAAATGGCTACACCTTC.

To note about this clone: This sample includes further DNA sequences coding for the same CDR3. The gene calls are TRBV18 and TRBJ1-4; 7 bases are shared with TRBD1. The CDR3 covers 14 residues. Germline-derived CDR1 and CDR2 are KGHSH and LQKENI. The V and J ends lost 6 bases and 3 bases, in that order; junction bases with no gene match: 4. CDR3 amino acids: CASSPQGANEKLFF. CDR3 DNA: TGTGCCAGCTCTCCGCAGGGGGCTAATGAAAAACTGTTTTTT.

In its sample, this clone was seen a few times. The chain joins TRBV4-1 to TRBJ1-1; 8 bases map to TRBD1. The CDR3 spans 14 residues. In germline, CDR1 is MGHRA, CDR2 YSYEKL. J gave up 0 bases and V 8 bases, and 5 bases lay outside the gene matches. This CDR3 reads CASCPTGVNTEAFF. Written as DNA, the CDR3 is TGCGCCAGCTGCCCGACAGGGGTGAACACTGAAGCTTTCTTT.

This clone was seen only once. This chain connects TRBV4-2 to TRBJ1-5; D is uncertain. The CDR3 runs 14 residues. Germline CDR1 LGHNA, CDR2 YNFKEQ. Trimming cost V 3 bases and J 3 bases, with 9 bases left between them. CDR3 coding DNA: TGTGCCAGCAGCCAGGGCCGAGACAATCAGCCCCAGCATTTT. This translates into CASSQGRDNQPQHF.